What follows is one T cell receptor (beta chain) and its context. Its target is not known. This specimen comes from a study of identical twins. The study's findings and limits: Conclusions leaned on cross-sectional statistical analysis and did not track the same donors over time.

Each cDNA held unique molecular identifiers, and template switching gave it a universal primer site. TCRdb reanalysed the 5' RACE reads using MiXCR and keeps one entry per CDR3 protein. The sample includes roughly 500,000 distinct CDR3 sequences, roughly 21% of them seen just once. The sample was also linked to a second study, of T cells expressing NK-cell markers. That paper states: Restricting sorting to alpha-beta TCR T cells was achieved in several experiments by an anti-gamma-delta TCR antibody.

The sequencing input was CD4+ T cells sorted from blood. The sequence came from a woman in her late teens or twenties in good health.

Here the CDR3 DNA reads TGCAGTGCTAAGGTGGGAGAGACCCAGTACTTC. Translating it yields CSAKVGETQYF. The J gene is TRBJ2-5, the V gene TRBV20-1, with D unresolved. V lost 4 bases to trimming and J lost 4 bases, with 7 bases between them. Germline CDR1 reads DFQATT; CDR2 reads SNEGSKA (reference sequence). The CDR3 loop spans 11 amino acids.